This T cell receptor beta chain was captured in a study of blood T cell repertoires in COVID-19. Study in general: From T cells, B-cell-depleted T cells, or PBMCs came the material, which was cDNA or gDNA.

This clone has a handful of counts. Original processing methods: Scientists estimated how many nucleated cells there were by amplifying reference gene primers. Method: immunoSEQ multiplex PCR; TCRdb's copy keeps in-frame clones and lacks some. V, J and clone size are taken as reported in that table, and D and trimming were inferred from the DNA itself. Of about 120,000 clones detected, roughly four fifths appear once; the ten largest clones hold around 6%. Specimen: peripheral blood. This TCR came from a man between 60 and 75 years old with acute or convalescent COVID-19.

DNA of the CDR3: TGTGCCACCAGTGACGCCGGACAGGGGAGCGACGAGCAGTACTTC. Amino acid sequence: CATSDAGQGSDEQYF. The rearrangement links TRBV24-1 to TRBJ2-7, with 9 nucleotides matching TRBD1. J was trimmed by 5 bases and V by 4 bases; bases with no gene match: 8. CDR3 size: 15 residues. CDR1 and CDR2 from the germline V gene are KGHDR and SFDVKD.